Below are 32 T cell receptor beta chains sequenced from a single sample in a study of OX40 agonist ivuxolimab in advanced cancers. Library creation used the immunoSEQ multiplex PCR assay. TCRdb retrieved this table from immuneACCESS and kept in-frame rearrangements only. Not all clones are present; in checked studies, unresolved V genes account for under half, and no reason is known for the remainder. This sample gives roughly 100,000 clones in total; about 90% of them show up just once. Jointly, the top ten make up about 0.87% of the sample. Source: CD4+ or CD8+ T cells sorted from blood, taken in a trial of the OX40 agonist ivuxolimab. These receptors were collected from an adult with an advanced solid tumor such as melanoma, head and neck, liver or kidney cancer.

This chain links TRBV6-5 with TRBJ2-7, with no clear D. Germline V gene lookup returns CDR1 MNHEY and CDR2 SVGAGI. CDR3 length: 13 residues. The germline V and J ends were trimmed by 0 bases and 3 bases, with 6 bases remaining between them. The CDR3 nucleotides read TGTGCCAGCAGTTACTCGAGCGTCTACGAGCAGTACTTC. Its translation is CASSYSSVYEQYF.

Written as DNA, the CDR3 is TGTGCCAGCAGCTTAAACAGGGCCACAACTAATGAAAAACTGTTTTTT. It encodes CASSLNRATTNEKLFF. The chain combines TRBV5-8 with TRBJ1-4; D may be TRBD1 (6 bases). Germline V CDR1 and CDR2: SGHTS, YDEGEE. CDR3 length: 16 amino acids. V shed 2 bases and J shed 0 bases, with 11 bases lying between them. Full variable domain (remainder filled in from reference TRBV5-8 and TRBJ1-4): EAGVTQSPTHLIKTRGQQATLRCSPISGHTSVYWYQQALGLGLQFLLWYDEGEERNRGNFPPRFSGRQFPNYSSELNVNALELEDSALYLCASSLNRATTNEKLFFGSGTQLSVL.

This rearrangement joins TRBV6-5 to TRBJ1-2, with D maybe TRBD1 (5 bases). There are 14 residues in the CDR3. Per the germline V gene, CDR1 is MNHEY and CDR2 is SVGAGI. The ends were cut back, 3 bases at V and 4 bases at J, with 12 bases in the middle. For the CDR3, the DNA is TGTGCCAGCAGTTATGACGGGACGGTCTATGGCTACACCTTC. Amino acid sequence: CASSYDGTVYGYTF.

This chain uses TRBV7-9 with TRBJ1-5, with 8 bases that match TRBD1. The CDR3 length is 16 residues. CDR1 and CDR2 from the germline V gene are SEHNR and FQNEAQ (reference sequence). Trimming at V came to 1 base and at J to 1 base, leaving 3 bases not matched to a gene. The CDR3 reads CASSLVAGGSNQPQHF. In DNA form, the CDR3 reads TGTGCCAGCAGCTTAGTGGCAGGGGGCAGCAATCAGCCCCAGCATTTT. Full variable domain (outside the CDR3, taken from reference TRBV7-9 and TRBJ1-5): DTGVSQNPRHKITKRGQNVTFRCDPISEHNRLYWYRQTLGQGPEFLTYFQNEAQLEKSRLLSDRFSAERPKGSFSTLEIQRTEQGDSAMYLCASSLVAGGSNQPQHFGDGTRLSIL.

The chain uses TRBV4-1 and TRBJ2-5; TRBD1 agrees at 9 bases. Germline assignment: CDR1 MGHRA and CDR2 YSYEKL. Trimming took 0 bases from V and 4 from J; bases not matched to a gene: 9. The CDR3 loop spans 17 amino acids. CDR3 protein: CASSQDPTGTGLETQYF. The CDR3 DNA follows: TGCGCCAGCAGCCAAGATCCGACCGGGACAGGGTTAGAGACCCAGTACTTC.

The chain recombines TRBV30 with TRBJ1-4; D unclear. This CDR3 comprises 14 residues. With 1 base removed from V and 3 bases from J, the gap between germline ends came to 9 bases. In germline, CDR1 is GTSNPN, CDR2 SVGIG (reference sequence). The CDR3 here is CAWSGGRSNEKLFF. In DNA form, the CDR3 reads TGTGCCTGGAGTGGCGGGAGGTCTAATGAAAAACTGTTTTTT.

The rearrangement joins TRBV19 to TRBJ1-5; D not certain. Trimming cost V 6 bases and J 7 bases, with 16 bases left between them. The length of the CDR3 is 14 residues. Germline CDR1 is LNHDA and CDR2 is SQIVND (reference sequence). CDR3 residues: CASRNAAGRQPQHF. The CDR3 DNA reads TGTGCCAGTAGAAATGCGGCAGGTCGGCAGCCCCAGCATTTT.

The gene calls are TRBV5-8 and TRBJ2-7; D gene ambiguous. Trimming removed 0 bases from V and 3 bases from J, with 10 bases in between. The CDR3 has 14 amino acids. The germline CDR1 and CDR2 sequences are SGHTS and YDEGEE. The CDR3 DNA is TGTGCCAGCAGCTTGGGGCAGGTACTCTACGAGCAGTACTTC. Translating gives CASSLGQVLYEQYF. Full variable domain (rest looked up from reference TRBV5-8 and TRBJ2-7): EAGVTQSPTHLIKTRGQQATLRCSPISGHTSVYWYQQALGLGLQFLLWYDEGEERNRGNFPPRFSGRQFPNYSSELNVNALELEDSALYLCASSLGQVLYEQYFGPGTRLTVT.

This chain joins TRBV7-9 and TRBJ1-1; maybe TRBD1 (5 bases). Germline V gives CDR1 SEHNR, CDR2 FQNEAQ (reference sequence). Deletions cut 11 bases from V and 11 bases from J, with 24 bases between. CDR3 length: 13 amino acids. The CDR3 region has the DNA TGTGCCGCTCCCGGGGCCGAAAATTCCGGGGCTTTCTTT. Protein sequence: CAAPGAENSGAFF.

The CDR3 region is CASRSDRGEYEQYF. The CDR3 DNA is TGCGCCAGCAGATCGGACAGGGGAGAATACGAGCAGTACTTC. The chain carries TRBV5-1 and TRBJ2-7; 9 nucleotides match TRBD1. Germline V lookup: CDR1 SGHRS, CDR2 YFSETQ. CDR3 length: 14 amino acids. Losses at the gene ends were 5 bases for V and 4 bases for J; bases not matched to a gene: 7.

The rearrangement uses TRBV6-1 and TRBJ1-2; no reliable D call. Trimming took 5 bases from V and 8 from J, leaving 12 bases between them. Germline values: CDR1 MNHNS, CDR2 SASEGT. The CDR3 length is 12 residues. The CDR3 DNA reads as TGTGCCAGCAGTTATAGGGTCGGCGGCTACACCTTC. This translates into CASSYRVGGYTF.

The chain carries TRBV5-4 and TRBJ2-7, with 7 bases fitting TRBD1. V lost 3 bases, J lost 0 bases, and 6 bases stayed unmatched. Germline V lookup: CDR1 SGHNT, CDR2 YYREEE (reference sequence). The CDR3 runs 15 residues. This CDR3 reads CASSSPRGSSYEQYF. In DNA, the CDR3 is TGTGCCAGCAGCTCCCCCAGGGGGAGCTCCTACGAGCAGTACTTC.

The count of this clone is one. The chain is built from TRBV11-1 and TRBJ2-1; possible D gene TRBD2, 5 bases. The CDR3 contains 12 residues. Germline-derived CDR1 and CDR2 are SGHAT and FQDESV (reference sequence). V lost 5 bases and J 7 bases, leaving 9 bases between the germline ends. The CDR3 sequence is CASSRTRNEQFF. The CDR3 DNA follows: TGTGCCAGCAGCCGCACTAGAAATGAGCAGTTCTTC.

The rearrangement uses TRBV6-1 and TRBJ2-5, with D perhaps TRBD2 (6 bases). This CDR3 has 13 residues. V lost 6 bases to trimming and J lost 2 bases, with 10 bases between them. CDR1 and CDR2 from the germline V gene are MNHNS and SASEGT. The CDR3 sequence is CASRGTLQETQYF. The CDR3 DNA sequence: TGTGCCAGCAGAGGGACTCTTCAAGAGACCCAGTACTTC.

This clone came up once. The rearrangement uses TRBV6-6 and TRBJ1-5; D is uncertain. This CDR3 is 14 amino acids long. The germline V gene encodes CDR1 MNHNY and CDR2 SVGAGI (reference sequence). Trimming pared 2 bases from V and 3 bases from J, leaving 8 bases between. The CDR3 nucleotides read TGTGCCAGCAGTTACGGGGAGAACAATCAGCCCCAGCATTTT. It is translated as CASSYGENNQPQHF.

V usage is TRBV30 and J usage is TRBJ1-2; perhaps TRBD1 as D (5 bases). In germline, CDR1 is GTSNPN, CDR2 SVGIG (reference sequence). The CDR3 has 12 amino acids. V dropped 4 bases and J dropped 4 bases, with 10 bases sitting between them. CDR3 sequence: CAWKGRLYGYTF. The DNA for the CDR3 is TGTGCCTGGAAGGGACGGCTCTATGGCTACACCTTC.

The chain couples TRBV6-6 to TRBJ1-2; D not resolved. The germline CDR1 and CDR2 sequences are MNHNY and SVGAGI (reference sequence). Between the trimmed V and J ends, which lost 4 bases and 8 bases, there was a span of 11 bases. The CDR3 spans 12 residues. CDR3 loop: CASSSHGGGYTF. Written as DNA, the CDR3 is TGTGCCAGCAGTTCCCACGGCGGGGGCTACACCTTC.

This clone was recorded only once. This sequence joins TRBV30 and TRBJ2-3; D uncertain. This CDR3 is built from 11 residues. CDR1 is GTSNPN, CDR2 SVGIG, per germline (reference sequence). Trimming removed 0 bases at V and 2 bases at J, with 0 bases between. The CDR3 DNA follows: TGTGCCTGGAGTGTCACAGATACGCAGTATTTT. It translates to CAWSVTDTQYF.

The chain links TRBV19 to TRBJ2-2, with 7 bases lining up with TRBD2. There are 18 residues in the CDR3. V lost 4 bases and J lost 7; bases outside the gene matches: 18. The germline gives CDR1 LNHDA, CDR2 SQIVND (reference sequence). CDR3: CASSTPRLVREKGGELFF. CDR3 DNA: TGTGCCAGTAGTACTCCACGTCTTGTGCGGGAGAAGGGCGGGGAGCTGTTTTTT.

V and J are TRBV28 and TRBJ2-1; 7 bases agree with TRBD2. This CDR3 has 15 residues. In germline, CDR1 is MDHEN, CDR2 SYDVKM. Trimming removed 6 bases from V and 6 bases from J; junction bases left unmatched: 11. CDR3 coding DNA: TGTGCCAGCAGGCACGGCGGCGGGGGACGCAATGAGCAGTTCTTC. Translated: CASRHGGGGRNEQFF.

The J gene is TRBJ2-1, the V gene TRBV6-5; D gene unclear. The CDR3 covers 15 residues. CDR1 is MNHEY, CDR2 SVGAGI, per germline. The V end was cut by 5 bases, the J end by 2 bases, with 13 bases between. The CDR3 is CASSPRTHAYNEQFF. CDR3 nucleotides: TGTGCCAGCAGTCCCCGCACACATGCCTACAATGAGCAGTTCTTC.

The chain has TRBV7-2 and TRBJ2-1; the D gene is possibly TRBD2 (6 bases). V gave up 0 bases and J gave up 0 bases, with 24 bases separating them. This CDR3 comprises 21 residues. CDR1 is SGHTA, CDR2 FQGNSA, per germline. The CDR3 protein is CASSLAPRQPGLPSSYNEQFF. The CDR3 DNA sequence: TGTGCCAGCAGCTTAGCCCCGAGACAGCCGGGACTCCCCAGCTCCTACAATGAGCAGTTCTTC.

The chain recombines TRBV5-1 with TRBJ2-7; 10 bases align to TRBD1. The CDR3 sequence is 15 residues long. Germline V lookup: CDR1 SGHRS, CDR2 YFSETQ. The V gene end was trimmed by 0 bases and the J gene end by 3 bases; junction bases not matched to a gene: 3. DNA of the CDR3: TGCGCCAGCAGCTTGGCCGGGACAGGGGACTACGAGCAGTACTTC. Amino acids: CASSLAGTGDYEQYF.

This chain connects TRBV28 to TRBJ1-2; D is uncertain. V was trimmed by 2 bases and J by 1 base, leaving 14 bases between them. Germline V gene data show CDR1 as MDHEN and CDR2 as SYDVKM. The CDR3 loop spans 16 amino acids. CDR3 protein: CASSLPRLLINYGYTF. In nucleotides, the CDR3 is TGTGCCAGCAGTTTACCGCGACTCTTGATTAACTATGGCTACACCTTC.

This clone was counted a single time. This sequence joins TRBV18 and TRBJ2-1; 10 bases map to TRBD1. Per germline, CDR1 KGHSH and CDR2 LQKENI. Trimming cost V 6 bases and J 2 bases; bases outside gene matches: 4. This CDR3 contains 15 residues. The CDR3 protein is CASSETGGTYNEQFF. Written as DNA, the CDR3 is TGTGCCAGCTCCGAGACAGGGGGCACCTACAATGAGCAGTTCTTC.

The chain employs TRBV5-1 and TRBJ1-1; no reliable D call. V gave up 0 bases and J gave up 0 bases, with 3 bases separating them. Germline V gene sequence: CDR1 SGHRS, CDR2 YFSETQ. There are 13 residues in the CDR3. Written as DNA, the CDR3 is TGCGCCAGCAGCTTGGGTATGAACACTGAAGCTTTCTTT. Its protein is CASSLGMNTEAFF.

The chain combines TRBV27 with TRBJ2-1; TRBD2 matches at 8 bases. The length of the CDR3 is 17 residues. Germline CDR1 MNHEY, CDR2 SMNVEV (reference sequence). V trimming: 6 bases; J trimming: 3 bases; junction bases outside the gene matches: 13. CDR3 sequence reads: CASSRGSLAGGYNEQFF. CDR3 DNA: TGTGCCAGCAGCCGAGGGTCCCTAGCGGGCGGCTACAATGAGCAGTTCTTC.

The V gene is TRBV18, the J gene TRBJ1-3; D is undetermined. CDR1 is KGHSH and CDR2 is LQKENI in the germline V gene. The CDR3 runs to 17 residues. V lost 1 base and J lost 0, with 13 bases in between. The CDR3 bases are TGTGCCAGCTCACCACGGGCAGGATGGAGCTCTGGAAACACCATATATTTT. It yields the protein CASSPRAGWSSGNTIYF.

The V and J genes are TRBV28 and TRBJ2-3; no clear D. This CDR3 has 14 amino acids. CDR1 is MDHEN and CDR2 is SYDVKM in the germline V gene. Trimming removed 4 bases from V and 0 bases from J, with 8 bases in between. The CDR3 DNA is TGTGCCAGCAGTTCCGGTGGGAGCACAGATACGCAGTATTTT. As protein: CASSSGGSTDTQYF.

The rearrangement uses TRBV7-3 and TRBJ2-3; no definite D call. V was shortened by 5 bases and J by 0 bases, with 15 bases between the two germline ends. Germline CDR1 is SGHTA and CDR2 is FQGTGA. The CDR3 spans 16 residues. CDR3 protein: CASSPLWTRSTDTQYF. In DNA, the CDR3 is TGTGCCAGCAGCCCTCTATGGACCAGAAGCACAGATACGCAGTATTTT.

The chain links TRBV19 to TRBJ2-7, with TRBD1 matching over 12 bases. Germline trimming cut 6 bases from V and 8 bases from J; bases unmatched to any gene: 5. Germline V lookup: CDR1 LNHDA, CDR2 SQIVND (reference sequence). The CDR3 length is 13 residues. This CDR3 is CASSPGQGAKQYF. The CDR3 nucleotides are TGTGCCAGTAGCCCGGGACAGGGGGCCAAGCAGTACTTC.

This sequence joins TRBV27 and TRBJ1-5, with 8 bases that match TRBD1. The CDR3 spans 16 residues. Germline loops: CDR1 MNHEY, CDR2 SMNVEV (reference sequence). Germline trimming cut 2 bases from V and 2 bases from J; bases unmatched to any gene: 5. CDR3 DNA sequence: TGTGCCAGCAGTTTAACGGACAGGGAGGGCAATCAGCCCCAGCATTTT. It translates to CASSLTDREGNQPQHF.